This T cell receptor beta chain was obtained from a study of blood T cell repertoires in COVID-19. Study information: Samples of COVID-19 (acute and convalescent) were obtained from the United States, Italy and Spain.

The germline V gene has CDR1 MRHNA and CDR2 SNTAGT. The CDR3 extends over 15 amino acids. V gave up 6 bases and J gave up 3 bases; unmatched junction bases: 3. Only in-frame clones appear in the TCRdb table, and some are missing; sequencing was by immunoSEQ multiplex PCR. The table shows 150,000 or so clones, with approximately 85% occurring only once. The sequencing sample was made of peripheral blood. The receptor was derived from a woman between 50 and 59 years old with COVID-19, enrolled during active disease. The V and J genes are TRBV6-4 and TRBJ2-5, with 14 bases aligning to TRBD2. CDR3 loop: CASSPGLAGEETQYF. Here the CDR3 DNA reads TGTGCCAGCAGCCCGGGACTAGCGGGGGAAGAGACCCAGTACTTC.